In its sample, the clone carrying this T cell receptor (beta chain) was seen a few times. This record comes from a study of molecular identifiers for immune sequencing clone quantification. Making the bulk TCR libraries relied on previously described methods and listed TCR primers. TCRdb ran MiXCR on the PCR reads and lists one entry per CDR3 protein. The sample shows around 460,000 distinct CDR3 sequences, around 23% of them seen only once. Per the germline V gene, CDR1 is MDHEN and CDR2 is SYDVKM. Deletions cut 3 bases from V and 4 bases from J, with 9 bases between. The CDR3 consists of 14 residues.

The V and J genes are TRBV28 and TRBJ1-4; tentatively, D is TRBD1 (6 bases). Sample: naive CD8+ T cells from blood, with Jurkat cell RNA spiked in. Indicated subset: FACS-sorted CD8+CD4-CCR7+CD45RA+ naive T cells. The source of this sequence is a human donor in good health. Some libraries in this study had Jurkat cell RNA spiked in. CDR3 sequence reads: CASSFGTYNEKLFF. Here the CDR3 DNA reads TGTGCCAGCAGTTTTGGGACATATAATGAAAAACTGTTTTTT.